This T cell receptor (beta chain) is from a study of T cell clonality in common variable immunodeficiency. Findings and limits, study-wide: Common variable immunodeficiency TCR beta sequences reportedly had fewer deletions and N-nucleotide insertions.

This clone was recorded a few times. Antigen specificity is unknown. The CDR3 is cut off 3 residues early in the read; its end comes from the germline J gene. This CDR3 is 14 amino acids long. Germline trimming cut 6 bases from V and 5 bases from J; bases unmatched to any gene: 7. Per germline, CDR1 SGHVS and CDR2 FNYEAQ. Using immunoSEQ multiplex PCR, the repertoire was profiled, and TCRdb retains in-frame clones only, with some absent. The sample includes some 7,100 clones, none of them occurring once. This sequence joins TRBV7-6 and TRBJ1-1, with 9 bases aligning to TRBD1. Sample: peripheral blood mononuclear cells. The sequence derives from a human donor with common variable immunodeficiency. This CDR3 reads CASSNGQGTTEAFF. The part of the CDR3 DNA that was read is TGTGCCAGCAGTAACGGACAGGGGACGACTGAA.